The 22 T cell receptor beta chains presented below share a single source sample, sequenced in a study of cytomegalovirus exposure and HLA in healthy donors listed by TCRdb under 2017. The library was prepared using the immunoSEQ multiplex PCR assay. For the multiplex PCR, a mixture combining 60 forward primers for TCR Vbeta segments and 13 reverse primers for TCR Jbeta segments was used. The immuneACCESS repertoire file appears here via TCRdb, limited to in-frame rearrangements. These files lack a portion of the clones; in checked studies, under half of the deficit traces to unresolved V genes, and the cause of the others is not known. For this sample there are 150,000 to 200,000 clones; just under 80% appear just once. 13% of the sample is taken by the ten largest. The sample taken for sequencing was PBMCs. Every receptor here comes from a woman between 50 and 59 years old in good health and CMV-seropositive.

A single count supports this clone. The chain combines TRBV11-3 with TRBJ1-1; no reliable D call. V dropped 2 bases and J dropped 7 bases, with 11 bases sitting between them. The CDR3 contains 13 residues. The germline CDR1 and CDR2 sequences are SGHNT and YENEEA. CDR3: CASSLYRGVEAFF. Here the CDR3 DNA reads TGTGCCAGCAGCTTATACCGGGGAGTTGAAGCTTTCTTT.

The rearrangement joins TRBV11-2 to TRBJ2-3, with TRBD2 matching 7 bases. V lost 1 base, J lost 3 bases, and 7 bases stayed unmatched. CDR1 and CDR2 from the germline V gene are SGHAT and FQNNGV. The CDR3 contains 16 residues. The CDR3 spells CASSLGRLADTDTQYF. DNA for the CDR3: TGTGCCAGCAGCTTAGGGAGGCTAGCGGATACAGATACGCAGTATTTT.

The chain recombines TRBV10-3 with TRBJ2-7, with a tentative D call TRBD1 (5 bases). The V end was cut by 5 bases, the J end by 0 bases, with 8 bases between. Germline-derived CDR1 and CDR2 are ENHRY and SYGVKD. This CDR3 has 13 residues. The CDR3 is CAISQGSSYEQYF. CDR3 DNA sequence: TGTGCCATCAGTCAGGGATCCTCCTACGAGCAGTACTTC.

The chain is built from TRBV4-1 and TRBJ1-2; 10 bases align to TRBD1. J lost 6 bases, V lost 4 bases, and 8 bases had no gene match. This CDR3 is 15 amino acids long. Looked up from germline, CDR1 is MGHRA and CDR2 is YSYEKL. The CDR3 loop reads CASSRLPGTGDGYTF. CDR3 nucleotides: TGCGCCAGCAGCCGGTTACCCGGGACAGGGGATGGCTACACCTTC.

V usage is TRBV5-1 and J usage is TRBJ1-2; D is possibly TRBD1 (5 bases). The CDR3 runs to 12 residues. V lost 2 bases and J lost 8, with 10 bases in between. The V gene's germline CDR1 is SGHRS and CDR2 YFSETQ. The CDR3 DNA is TGCGCCAGCAGCTTCGCAGGGCAAGGCTACACCTTC. This codes for CASSFAGQGYTF.

This clone was observed a single time. V gene TRBV4-1 combines with J gene TRBJ1-3; D is uncertain. The germline V gene encodes CDR1 MGHRA and CDR2 YSYEKL. This CDR3 has 13 residues. The ends were cut back, 1 base at V and 3 bases at J, with 4 bases in the middle. The CDR3 coding sequence is TGCGCCAGCAGCCAAGTCGGTGGAAACACCATATATTTT. It yields the protein CASSQVGGNTIYF.

DNA for the CDR3: TGTGCCAGCAGCCACGGAGGTTCCTACGAGCAGTACTTC. It is translated as CASSHGGSYEQYF. The chain combines TRBV7-9 with TRBJ2-7; D is perhaps TRBD2 (5 bases). The CDR3 runs 13 residues. Germline-derived CDR1 and CDR2 are SEHNR and FQNEAQ (reference sequence). Deletions cut 5 bases from V and 1 base from J, with 9 bases between.

V and J are TRBV5-1 and TRBJ2-7, with D possibly matching TRBD1 (6 bases). V shed 1 base and J shed 3 bases, with 17 bases lying between them. The CDR3 runs to 16 residues. Per the germline V gene, CDR1 is SGHRS and CDR2 is YFSETQ. The CDR3 loop reads CASSLKLPGHHYEQYF. CDR3 DNA: TGCGCCAGCAGCTTGAAGTTACCGGGACATCACTACGAGCAGTACTTC.

The V gene is TRBV5-1, the J gene TRBJ1-6, with D possibly being TRBD1 (5 bases). The CDR3 runs 13 residues. V shed 5 bases and J shed 8 bases, with 11 bases lying between them. Germline CDR1 reads SGHRS; CDR2 reads YFSETQ. CDR3 sequence (DNA): TGCGCCAGCAGACAGGACGGTTATTCACCCCTCCACTTT. This translates into CASRQDGYSPLHF. The whole variable domain, remainder taken from reference TRBV5-1 and TRBJ1-6, is KAGVTQTPRYLIKTRGQQVTLSCSPISGHRSVSWYQQTPGQGLQFLFEYFSETQRNKGNFPGRFSGRQFSNSRSEMNVSTLELGDSALYLCASRQDGYSPLHFGNGTRLTVT.

The chain has TRBV7-6 and TRBJ2-7; 8 bases are shared with TRBD1. Germline V CDR1 and CDR2: SGHVS, FNYEAQ. The CDR3 is made up of 15 amino acids. The V gene end was trimmed by 2 bases and the J gene end by 5 bases; junction bases not matched to a gene: 8. CDR3 sequence (DNA): TGTGCCAGCAGCTTATATCGCGTCAGGGGGCACGAGCAGTACTTC. Protein: CASSLYRVRGHEQYF.

This clone showed up just a few times. The chain uses TRBV6-1 and TRBJ2-5, with D maybe TRBD2 (6 bases). V lost 6 bases and J 4 bases, leaving 12 bases between the germline ends. The V gene's germline CDR1 is MNHNS and CDR2 SASEGT. This CDR3 comprises 13 residues. Written as DNA, the CDR3 is TGTGCCAGCAGGACGGACTACCCAGAGACCCAGTACTTC. Its protein is CASRTDYPETQYF.

The V call is TRBV11-2, the J call TRBJ2-4; TRBD1 matches at 7 bases. CDR1 is SGHAT, CDR2 FQNNGV, per germline. Trimming removed 4 bases from V and 6 bases from J; junction bases left unmatched: 9. This CDR3 is 15 amino acids long. The CDR3 reads CASSSDRVAGNIQYF. The CDR3, as DNA: TGTGCCAGCAGCTCCGACAGGGTTGCGGGAAACATTCAGTACTTC.

The chain has TRBV28 and TRBJ2-5; TRBD1 matches at 8 bases. J gave up 1 base and V 7 bases, and 11 bases lay outside the gene matches. The CDR3 has 16 residues. Germline V gene sequence: CDR1 MDHEN, CDR2 SYDVKM. The CDR3 bases are TGTGCCAGCACCCTTGCAGGGGGCCGGACCCAAGAGACCCAGTACTTC. Encoded protein: CASTLAGGRTQETQYF.

V usage is TRBV11-3 and J usage is TRBJ2-1, with D perhaps TRBD2 (7 bases). Germline CDR1 is SGHNT and CDR2 is YENEEA. This CDR3 region has 14 residues. Trimming took off 5 bases at V and 4 bases at J, with 12 bases between the two ends. CDR3 in DNA: TGTGCCAGCAGCGGGGGGGGGCGGTACAATGAGCAGTTCTTC. Translation gives CASSGGGRYNEQFF.

This chain uses TRBV5-6 with TRBJ1-5; D ambiguous. Germline-derived CDR1 and CDR2 are SGHDT and YYEEEE. The CDR3 sequence is 13 residues long. Trimming cost V 0 bases and J 2 bases, with 3 bases left between them. The CDR3 nucleotides are TGTGCCAGCAGCTTGGCCGGCAATCAGCCCCAGCATTTT. It encodes CASSLAGNQPQHF.

The chain recombines TRBV5-1 with TRBJ1-4, with 7 positions matching TRBD1. Germline V gene lookup returns CDR1 SGHRS and CDR2 YFSETQ. V shed 4 bases and J 0 bases; nucleotides not matched to a gene: 6. The CDR3 is made up of 16 amino acids. CDR3 region: CASSPGQPTTNEKLFF. The CDR3 DNA follows: TGCGCCAGCAGCCCGGGACAGCCCACAACTAATGAAAAACTGTTTTTT.

This clone showed up just a few times. The chain is built from TRBV4-1 and TRBJ2-1; D perhaps matches TRBD1 (5 bases). V lost 0 bases and J lost 4, with 13 bases in between. The length of the CDR3 is 16 residues. Germline loops: CDR1 MGHRA, CDR2 YSYEKL. The CDR3 bases are TGCGCCAGCAGCCAAGAAATAGGGGTTCATTACAATGAGCAGTTCTTC. It translates to CASSQEIGVHYNEQFF.

Turning to this clone: Other nucleotide sequences in the sample specify the same CDR3. The J gene is TRBJ2-5, the V gene TRBV10-3; D not certain. Germline-derived CDR1 and CDR2 are ENHRY and SYGVKD. CDR3 length: 12 residues. Trimming stripped 3 bases from V and 5 bases from J, with 7 bases between. CDR3 protein: CAISENRETQYF. CDR3 coding DNA: TGTGCCATCAGTGAAAATCGGGAGACCCAGTACTTC.

The chain is built from TRBV5-1 and TRBJ1-1; TRBD1 matches at 7 bases. CDR3 length: 14 residues. Germline CDR1 SGHRS, CDR2 YFSETQ. V lost 4 bases and J lost 5; bases outside the gene matches: 8. The CDR3 loop is CASSTLTGQTEAFF. The CDR3 coding sequence is TGCGCCAGCAGCACCCTGACAGGGCAGACTGAAGCTTTCTTT. Combining the CDR3 with reference TRBV5-1 and TRBJ1-1 gives the whole variable domain KAGVTQTPRYLIKTRGQQVTLSCSPISGHRSVSWYQQTPGQGLQFLFEYFSETQRNKGNFPGRFSGRQFSNSRSEMNVSTLELGDSALYLCASSTLTGQTEAFFGQGTRLTVV.

This clone was seen only a few times. The chain carries TRBV30 and TRBJ1-2; 8 nucleotides agree with TRBD1. The trim removed 6 bases at V and 2 bases at J, leaving 8 bases unmatched. This CDR3 has 14 amino acids. Per germline, CDR1 GTSNPN and CDR2 SVGIG (reference sequence). The CDR3 sequence is CACYRDRRNYGYTF. The CDR3 DNA follows: TGTGCCTGTTATAGGGACAGGAGAAACTATGGCTACACCTTC.

The J gene is TRBJ2-2, the V gene TRBV19; TRBD2 aligns across 7 bases. Germline V gene lookup returns CDR1 LNHDA and CDR2 SQIVND (reference sequence). This CDR3 has 14 amino acids. V dropped 4 bases and J dropped 3; count of bases not matched to a gene: 2. This CDR3 is CASSRGGDTGELFF. The CDR3 DNA is TGTGCCAGTAGTAGGGGGGGGGACACCGGGGAGCTGTTTTTT.

Here the CDR3 reads CASRITEYNQPQHF. The CDR3 region has the DNA TGTGCCAGTAGGATAACAGAGTACAATCAGCCCCAGCATTTT. The chain couples TRBV19 to TRBJ1-5; D gene uncertain. Trimming removed 6 bases at V and 3 bases at J, with 12 bases between. Germline CDR1 is LNHDA and CDR2 is SQIVND (reference sequence). This CDR3 is 14 amino acids long.